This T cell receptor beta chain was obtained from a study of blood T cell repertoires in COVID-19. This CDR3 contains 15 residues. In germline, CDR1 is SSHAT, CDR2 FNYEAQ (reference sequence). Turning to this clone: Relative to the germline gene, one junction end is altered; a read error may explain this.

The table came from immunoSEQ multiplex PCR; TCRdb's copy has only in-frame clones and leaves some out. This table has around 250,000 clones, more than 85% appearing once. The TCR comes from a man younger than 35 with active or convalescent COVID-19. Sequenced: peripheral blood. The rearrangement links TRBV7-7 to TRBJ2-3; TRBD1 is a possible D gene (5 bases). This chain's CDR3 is CASSRFQGSTDTQYF. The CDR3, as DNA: TGTGCTAGCAGCCGATTTCAGGGTAGCACAGATACGCAGTATTTT. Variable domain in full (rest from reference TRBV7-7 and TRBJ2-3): GAGVSQSPRYKVTKRGQDVTLRCDPISSHATLYWYQQALGQGPEFLTYFNYEAQPDKSGLPSDRFSAERPEGSISTLTIQRTEQRDSAMYRCASSRFQGSTDTQYFGPGTRLTVL.